The T cell receptor (beta chain) described here comes from a study of CD8 T cells in ankylosing spondylitis. Study-level findings and limits: CD8+ cells made up the disease-linked clones, which were relatively rare in peripheral blood. About eight highly homologous variants made up a TCR beta motif that seemed to typify ankylosing spondylitis blood.

This clonotype was detected only a few times. Antigen unknown. Per germline, CDR1 MDHEN and CDR2 SYDVKM. The CDR3 runs 16 residues. V was pared by 6 bases and J by 6 bases, with 12 bases of the junction left unmatched. TCRdb redid the calling of the 5' RACE reads with MiXCR, one entry per CDR3 protein. The sample lists about 110,000 distinct CDR3 sequences; more than 20% were seen once. Source material: synovial fluid, either unsorted or a sorted T cell fraction (not recorded which). This chain connects TRBV28 to TRBJ2-1; TRBD1 matches 9 bases. The receptor was isolated from a male donor with ankylosing spondylitis. DNA of the CDR3: TGTGCCAGCAGCCCGCCCTCGGGACAGGGAATCAATGAGCAGTTCTTC. This encodes CASSPPSGQGINEQFF.